The following is a TCR beta chain sequence with its context. Its antigen remains unknown. The sample is drawn from a study of cytomegalovirus exposure and HLA in healthy donors. The study, taken as a whole, reports: Compared with the roughly 730-donor mean, an Asian-associated ancestry cluster reportedly had fewer N-insertions, according to a later analysis. Most subjects had HLA-A and HLA-B alleles reportedly predicted accurately by TCR beta sequences.

PCR was performed using 60 Vbeta and 13 Jbeta primers. TCRdb's table, derived via immunoSEQ multiplex PCR, lists solely in-frame clones and lacks some. The sample carries around 150,000 clones, 77% recorded once. Trimming took 2 bases from V and 4 from J; bases not matched to a gene: 6. The germline V gene has CDR1 MGHDK and CDR2 SYGVNS. CDR3 length: 16 amino acids. The sequence was obtained from a male donor in good health and CMV-seropositive. Sequencing was performed on PBMCs. The chain joins TRBV25-1 to TRBJ2-3, with 10 bases lining up with TRBD2. DNA for the CDR3: TGTGCCAGCAGTGAACTAAGTAGCGGGGGGCCAGATACGCAGTATTTT. It encodes CASSELSSGGPDTQYF.